This record covers a single TCR beta chain. In germline, CDR1 is WNHNN, CDR2 SYGVQD (reference sequence). V shed 5 bases, J shed 9 bases, and the junction held 9 bases outside the gene matches. The CDR3 has 15 amino acids. The data belong to a study of blood T cell repertoires in COVID-19. Here immunoSEQ multiplex PCR was the method, and the copy in TCRdb shows in-frame clones only, minus some. The table records 200,000 to 250,000 clones, roughly 86% of them present only once. The V and J genes are TRBV10-1 and TRBJ2-1; 11 nucleotides align to TRBD1. Sequenced input: peripheral blood. This receptor was taken from a woman aged 70-85 years with active or convalescent COVID-19. CDR3 amino acids: CASSQTGTGGIEQFF. DNA for the CDR3: TGCGCCAGCAGTCAAACCGGGACAGGGGGTATTGAGCAGTTCTTC.